This TCR beta chain is drawn from a study of blood T cell repertoires in COVID-19. Study-wide background: Some COVID-19 samples were acute and others convalescent; all came from the United States, Italy and Spain.

The germline gives CDR1 LGHNA, CDR2 YNFKEQ. The CDR3 extends over 17 amino acids. V shed 1 base and J 6 bases; nucleotides not matched to a gene: 8. Method: immunoSEQ multiplex PCR; TCRdb's copy keeps in-frame clones and lacks some. The data show some 320,000 clones, with around 89% seen just once and 5.5% to 8% held by the top ten. The sample consisted of peripheral blood. The receptor's source is a woman between 25 and 40 years old who had recovered from COVID-19. The rearrangement joins TRBV4-2 to TRBJ2-3; 12 bases fit TRBD2. The CDR3 loop is CASSQGSSGGAYDTQYF. CDR3 bases: TGTGCCAGCAGCCAAGGCTCTAGCGGGGGGGCCTATGATACGCAGTATTTT.